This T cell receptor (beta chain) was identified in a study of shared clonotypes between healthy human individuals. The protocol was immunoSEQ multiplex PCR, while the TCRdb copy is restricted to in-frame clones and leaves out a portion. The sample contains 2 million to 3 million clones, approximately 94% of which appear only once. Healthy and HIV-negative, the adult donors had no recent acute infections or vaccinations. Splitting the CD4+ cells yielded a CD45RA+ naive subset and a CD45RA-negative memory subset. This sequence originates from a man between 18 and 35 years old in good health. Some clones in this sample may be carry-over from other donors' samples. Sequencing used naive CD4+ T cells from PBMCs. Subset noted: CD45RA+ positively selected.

The CDR3 region is CASSDRAGTGETQYF. CDR3 bases: TGTGCCAGCAGCGATAGAGCAGGGACGGGGGAGACCCAGTACTTC. V is TRBV7-2 and J is TRBJ2-5; D could derive from TRBD1 or TRBD2 (5 bases each). This CDR3 contains 15 residues. The ends were cut back, 5 bases at V and 5 bases at J, with 18 bases in the middle. Germline loops: CDR1 SGHTA, CDR2 FQGNSA.